The clone carrying this T cell receptor beta chain has a handful of counts. As yet, its antigen is unknown. The data derive from a study of T cells after yellow fever vaccination. The wider study: Low-cell-number fractions were prepared with SMART-Seq v4 Ultra Low Input. General study findings and limits: A weaker but faster secondary response was observed, peaking on day 5 versus 15. A minor fraction of clonotypes spanned both CD4 and CD8 compartments.

A universal primer site and UMIs were added as TCR cDNA was made by 5'RACE template switching. In TCRdb, the 5' RACE reads were re-called with MiXCR into one record per CDR3 protein. The data hold 400,000 or so distinct CDR3 sequences, with 18% observed a single time. Specimen: PBMCs, collected before the yellow fever booster vaccination. The sequence derives from a man between 18 and 35 years old who received the YFV17D yellow fever vaccine.

The CDR3, as DNA: TGTGCCAGCAGCCCTAGGACAGGGGGGAATGAGCAGTTCTTC. It specifies CASSPRTGGNEQFF. This sequence joins TRBV7-9 and TRBJ2-1, with 10 bases fitting TRBD1. Trimming removed 5 bases from V and 7 bases from J; junction bases left unmatched: 5. This CDR3 is built from 14 residues. Germline V gene lookup returns CDR1 SEHNR and CDR2 FQNEAQ (reference sequence). The whole variable domain, filled in from reference TRBV7-9 and TRBJ2-1, reads DTGVSQNPRHKITKRGQNVTFRCDPISEHNRLYWYRQTLGQGPEFLTYFQNEAQLEKSRLLSDRFSAERPKGSFSTLEIQRTEQGDSAMYLCASSPRTGGNEQFFGPGTRLTVL.